These 11 T cell receptor beta chains were sequenced from one sample in a study of shared clonotypes between healthy human individuals. Sequenced by immunoSEQ multiplex PCR; TCRdb stores in-frame clones only, minus some. Of a few million clones listed, approximately 90% are singletons. The sequenced sample consisted of naive CD4+ T cells sorted from blood. Described subset: CD45RA+ positively selected. These receptors were obtained from a man aged 18 to 35 in good health.

This rearrangement joins TRBV9 to TRBJ1-3, with D possibly being TRBD1 (5 bases). Germline lookup yields CDR1 SGDLS and CDR2 YYNGEE. This CDR3 spans 17 amino acids. V lost 3 bases and J 4 bases, leaving 20 bases between the germline ends. The CDR3 DNA is TGTGCCAGCAGCGGCACGATGACAGAGGGGAGAGGAAACACCATATATTTT. Protein product: CASSGTMTEGRGNTIYF.

This clone has a single count. The V call is TRBV10-3, the J call TRBJ1-2; D possibly corresponds to TRBD1 (5 bases). This CDR3 region has 16 residues. V shed 0 bases and J shed 4 bases, with 15 bases lying between them. CDR1 ENHRY and CDR2 SYGVKD come from the germline V gene. DNA of the CDR3: TGTGCCATCAGTGAGTCTGGGGCTAGCGGTCGCTATGGCTACACCTTC. Its protein product is CAISESGASGRYGYTF.

The CDR3 sequence: CASTLAGMPAETQYF. CDR3 nucleotide sequence: TGTGCCAGCACCCTAGCGGGAATGCCGGCGGAGACCCAGTACTTC. The rearrangement joins TRBV6-6 to TRBJ2-5; TRBD2 aligns across 9 bases. After removal of 7 bases from V and 5 bases from J, the junction contained 11 bases not matched to a gene. The CDR3 has 15 residues. Per germline, CDR1 MNHNY and CDR2 SVGAGI (reference sequence).

This CDR3 is CASSLLTGGNYEQYF. CDR3 nucleotides: TGTGCCAGCAGCTTGTTGACAGGGGGGAACTACGAGCAGTACTTC. The chain couples TRBV5-6 to TRBJ2-7, with 9 bases identical to TRBD1. CDR3 size: 15 residues. CDR1 is SGHDT and CDR2 is YYEEEE in the germline V gene. J lost 3 bases, V lost 1 base, and 5 bases had no gene match.

The V call is TRBV28, the J call TRBJ2-7; unclear D gene. The CDR3 contains 15 residues. Trimming took off 1 base at V and 0 bases at J, with 10 bases between the two ends. Germline CDR1 MDHEN, CDR2 SYDVKM. The CDR3 reads CASSLLPVSSYEQYF. CDR3 DNA sequence: TGTGCCAGCAGTTTATTGCCCGTTAGCTCCTACGAGCAGTACTTC.

This clone was picked up one time. V usage is TRBV28 and J usage is TRBJ1-2; possibly TRBD1 for D (6 bases). The V end lost 5 bases, the J end lost 4 bases, and 17 bases lay between the germline ends. Germline-derived CDR1 and CDR2 are MDHEN and SYDVKM. The CDR3 consists of 15 residues. The CDR3 coding sequence is TGTGCCAGCAGTAGATATTCCGCAGGGGCCTATGGCTACACCTTC. This translates into CASSRYSAGAYGYTF.

The chain couples TRBV5-1 to TRBJ2-7; perhaps D is TRBD1 or TRBD2 (5 bases each). Germline V gives CDR1 SGHRS, CDR2 YFSETQ. The CDR3 contains 14 residues. Deletions cut 0 bases from V and 3 bases from J, with 10 bases between. The CDR3 nucleotides read TGCGCCAGCAGCTTGGCGGGACCCGGCTACGAGCAGTACTTC. It codes for CASSLAGPGYEQYF.

The V gene is TRBV9, the J gene TRBJ1-5, with TRBD1 as a possible D gene (6 bases). This CDR3 spans 14 amino acids. Per the germline V gene, CDR1 is SGDLS and CDR2 is YYNGEE. The V and J ends lost 7 bases and 0 bases respectively, with 11 bases between them. The CDR3 sequence is CASAEGGSNQPQHF. The CDR3 bases are TGTGCCAGCGCGGAGGGGGGTAGCAATCAGCCCCAGCATTTT.

This clone was observed a few times. The chain has TRBV20-1 and TRBJ1-1; D is perhaps TRBD1 (5 bases). The CDR3 has 10 residues. Germline V CDR1 and CDR2: DFQATT, SNEGSKA (reference sequence). The V end lost 6 bases, the J end lost 11 bases, and 13 bases lay between the germline ends. The CDR3 DNA follows: TGCAGTGCGGCCGGGACGGCGGCTTTCTTT. It encodes CSAAGTAAFF.

This chain joins TRBV19 and TRBJ1-2, with 8 nucleotides matching TRBD1. CDR1 LNHDA and CDR2 SQIVND come from the germline V gene (reference sequence). V was clipped by 5 bases and J by 8 bases; unmatched bases: 7. The CDR3 runs 13 residues. In nucleotides, the CDR3 is TGTGCCAGTAGTGCCGCACAGGGGGGAGGCTACACCTTC. As protein: CASSAAQGGGYTF.

The chain joins TRBV18 to TRBJ2-5; unclear D gene. V shed 2 bases and J shed 3 bases, with 22 bases lying between them. This CDR3 has 18 amino acids. The germline V gene has CDR1 KGHSH and CDR2 LQKENI. The CDR3 DNA reads as TGTGCCAGCTCACCAACCCCTGGCTGGTTAGGATCGAAAGAGACCCAGTACTTC. The encoded protein is CASSPTPGWLGSKETQYF.